Each of the 16 T cell receptor beta chains below was sequenced from the same sample in a study of T-cell memory formation after mild COVID-19. MiXCR, run by TCRdb on the 5' RACE reads, gives a single entry per CDR3 protein. The sample lists more than 300,000 distinct CDR3 sequences, roughly 20% seen once, with about 21% in the top ten. Sequencing used PBMCs or a T cell subset sorted from them (not recorded which). All receptors derive from a young man who had mild COVID-19 (a few samples of this study predate the infection). Cell type and time point are not known.

This clonotype came up once. The rearrangement links TRBV7-2 to TRBJ2-7, with D maybe TRBD2 (5 bases). The germline CDR1 and CDR2 sequences are SGHTA and FQGNSA. Deletions cut 5 bases from V and 7 bases from J, with 12 bases between. The CDR3 has 12 residues. The CDR3 coding sequence is TGTGCCAGCAGCGAACTAGGGCGTGAGCAGTACTTC. Its translation is CASSELGREQYF.

This clonotype occurred a few times. The chain carries TRBV6-2 or TRBV6-3 and TRBJ2-7; weak D call: TRBD2 (5 bases). V was clipped by 2 bases and J by 7 bases, with 12 bases between them. This CDR3 is 13 amino acids long. The germline gives CDR1 MNHEY, CDR2 SVGEGT. The DNA for the CDR3 is TGTGCCAGCAGTTACGTCCCGGCGGGTGAGCAGTACGTC. Amino acids: CASSYVPAGEQYV.

The chain combines TRBV6-6 with TRBJ1-4; D uncertain. The CDR3 sequence is 15 residues long. The V gene's germline CDR1 is MNHNY and CDR2 SVGAGI (reference sequence). V was pared by 2 bases and J by 3 bases, with 10 bases between. DNA for the CDR3: TGTGCCAGCAGTTACGACCGGGGTTCTAATGAAAAACTGTTTTTT. Amino acids: CASSYDRGSNEKLFF.

In the case of this clonotype: The junction does not match germline at one end; this may be a read error. The rearrangement joins TRBV5-1 to TRBJ1-2; D unclear. CDR1 and CDR2 from the germline V gene are SGHRS and YFSETQ. The CDR3 contains 16 residues. The CDR3 here is CDSSLAVMGANYGYTF. The CDR3 DNA reads TGCGACAGCAGCTTGGCGGTTATGGGAGCCAACTATGGCTACACCTTC.

This clonotype was seen only a few times. The V gene is TRBV29-1, the J gene TRBJ1-1; D is ambiguous. There are 13 residues in the CDR3. V shed 3 bases and J shed 0 bases, with 8 bases lying between them. Germline lookup yields CDR1 SQVTM and CDR2 ANQGSEA. The chain's CDR3 is CSVELGMNTEAFF. The DNA for the CDR3 is TGCAGCGTTGAGCTGGGGATGAACACTGAAGCTTTCTTT.

The chain combines TRBV10-2 with TRBJ2-6; D ambiguous. V gave up 5 bases and J gave up 0 bases, with 5 bases separating them. There are 14 residues in the CDR3. The germline V gene has CDR1 WSHSY and CDR2 SAAADI. CDR3 loop: CASSWTSGANVLTF. DNA of the CDR3: TGCGCCAGCAGTTGGACCTCTGGGGCCAACGTCCTGACTTTC.

V and J are TRBV15 and TRBJ2-2; 7 positions agree with TRBD2. Germline CDR1 and CDR2: LNHNV and YYDKDF (reference sequence). The trim removed 0 bases at V and 0 bases at J, leaving 7 bases unmatched. The CDR3 is made up of 18 amino acids. The CDR3 nucleotides are TGTGCCACCAGCAGAGATCCCCTAGCGGAAGCGAACACCGGGGAGCTGTTTTTT. This sequence encodes CATSRDPLAEANTGELFF.

This clonotype was seen a few times. The rearrangement joins TRBV10-1 to TRBJ1-1, with 10 bases that match TRBD1. Germline CDR1 and CDR2: WNHNN and SYGVQD (reference sequence). Trimming at V came to 5 bases and at J to 1 base, leaving 7 bases not matched to a gene. CDR3 length equals 16 residues. The CDR3, as DNA: TGCGCCAGCAGTACTGGGACAGGGGTAGGGAACACTGAAGCTTTCTTT. Protein sequence: CASSTGTGVGNTEAFF.

In its sample, this clonotype was seen a few times. The chain recombines TRBV5-1 with TRBJ1-1; perhaps TRBD1 as D (5 bases). V was shortened by 1 base and J by 2 bases, with 12 bases between the two germline ends. This CDR3 spans 15 amino acids. CDR1 is SGHRS and CDR2 is YFSETQ in the germline V gene. In DNA, the CDR3 is TGCGCCAGCAGCTTGATTGTTGGGGGAAACACTGAAGCTTTCTTT. It encodes CASSLIVGGNTEAFF.

This clonotype was found many times. CDR3 region: CASSLGEISNQPQHF. The DNA of the CDR3 is TGCGCCAGCAGCTTGGGGGAGATATCGAATCAGCCCCAGCATTTT. The rearrangement links TRBV5-1 to TRBJ1-5; D unclear. Trimming took off 0 bases at V and 4 bases at J, with 11 bases between the two ends. Per germline, CDR1 SGHRS and CDR2 YFSETQ. CDR3 length: 15 residues. Full variable domain (outside the CDR3, taken from reference TRBV5-1 and TRBJ1-5): KAGVTQTPRYLIKTRGQQVTLSCSPISGHRSVSWYQQTPGQGLQFLFEYFSETQRNKGNFPGRFSGRQFSNSRSEMNVSTLELGDSALYLCASSLGEISNQPQHFGDGTRLSIL.

The rearrangement links TRBV4-3 to TRBJ1-1; D remains ambiguous. V was cut by 0 bases and J by 8 bases, with 13 bases left in between. CDR3 length equals 14 residues. CDR1 and CDR2 (germline): LGHNA, YSLEER. CDR3 in amino acids: CASSQDWAGQEAFF. CDR3 DNA sequence: TGCGCCAGCAGCCAAGATTGGGCCGGGCAGGAAGCTTTCTTT.

The chain is built from TRBV5-4 and TRBJ1-5; the D gene is possibly TRBD1 (5 bases). The CDR3 has 13 amino acids. V lost 9 bases and J 4 bases, leaving 14 bases between the germline ends. CDR1 and CDR2 from the germline V gene are SGHNT and YYREEE (reference sequence). The CDR3 bases are TGTGCCATCCGCGGGACGCCAAATCAGCCCCAGCATTTT. Its protein product is CAIRGTPNQPQHF.

The genes are TRBV20-1 and TRBJ2-3, with 7 bases identical to TRBD1. This CDR3 is built from 14 residues. In germline, CDR1 is DFQATT, CDR2 SNEGSKA (reference sequence). The trim removed 0 bases at V and 6 bases at J, leaving 6 bases unmatched. CDR3 sequence reads: CSARDRQGQDTQYF. CDR3 sequence (DNA): TGCAGTGCTAGAGATCGACAGGGCCAGGATACGCAGTATTTT.

The V gene is TRBV12-3 or TRBV12-4, the J gene TRBJ1-1, with 10 bases that match TRBD1. After removal of 3 bases from V and 4 bases from J, the junction contained 5 bases not matched to a gene. This CDR3 is built from 15 residues. CDR3 region: CASSLRTGGSTEAFF. In nucleotides, the CDR3 is TGTGCCAGCAGTTTGAGGACAGGGGGATCCACTGAAGCTTTCTTT.

This clonotype was observed a handful of times. The chain is built from TRBV24-1 and TRBJ2-3; TRBD1 agrees at 7 bases. The CDR3 is made up of 15 amino acids. J gave up 11 bases and V 4 bases, and 14 bases lay outside the gene matches. Germline V CDR1 and CDR2: KGHDR, SFDVKD. CDR3 residues: CATSDTDRAGGGQYF. CDR3 sequence (DNA): TGTGCCACCAGTGACACCGACAGGGCCGGTGGTGGGCAGTATTTT.

In its sample, this clonotype was seen a few times. V gene TRBV6-5 combines with J gene TRBJ1-1; 8 bases map to TRBD1. Germline V gene sequence: CDR1 MNHEY, CDR2 SVGAGI. This CDR3 has 16 residues. V dropped 4 bases and J dropped 2; count of bases not matched to a gene: 9. The CDR3: CASSSQHQGANTEAFF. In nucleotides, the CDR3 is TGTGCCAGCAGTTCCCAGCATCAGGGGGCAAACACTGAAGCTTTCTTT.